What follows are 25 T cell receptor beta chains derived from one specimen sequenced in a study of T cell changes during pregnancy in multiple sclerosis. The assay was immunoSEQ multiplex PCR, and TCRdb's table has in-frame clones only and misses some. Of tens of thousands of clones listed, 92% were seen once; the top ten hold 1% to 1.5%. Sequences were obtained from peripheral blood. All receptors derive from a female donor with multiple sclerosis, enrolled in a pregnancy study.

This chain joins TRBV6-5 and TRBJ2-1; D is possibly TRBD1 (6 bases). The V end was cut by 2 bases, the J end by 8 bases, with 16 bases between. Germline loops: CDR1 MNHEY, CDR2 SVGAGI. This CDR3 has 15 amino acids. CDR3 sequence (DNA): TGTGCCAGCAGTTACGAGGCAGGGGCTCGGGATGAGCAGTTCTTC. Protein: CASSYEAGARDEQFF.

The CDR3 DNA reads as TGCGCCAGCAGCTTGTCAGGGGATAGCAATCAGCCCCAGCATTTT. Encoded protein: CASSLSGDSNQPQHF. The chain links TRBV5-1 to TRBJ1-5; D is perhaps TRBD1 (6 bases). Germline-derived CDR1 and CDR2 are SGHRS and YFSETQ. Trimming removed 1 base from V and 0 bases from J, with 8 bases in between. The CDR3 length is 15 residues.

This clone showed up just once. In nucleotides, the CDR3 is TGTGCCAGCAGTCCGCCTGACAGGTACAGTTCGTCTGGAAACACCATATATTTT. Encoded protein: CASSPPDRYSSSGNTIYF. The chain joins TRBV7-4 to TRBJ1-3; maybe TRBD1 (6 bases). The germline gives CDR1 SGHVT, CDR2 SQSDAQ. The CDR3 has 18 amino acids. V dropped 6 bases and J dropped 1 base, with 22 bases sitting between them. Variable domain in full (rest from reference TRBV7-4 and TRBJ1-3): GAGVSQSPRYKVAKRGRDVALRCDSISGHVTLYWYRQTLGQGSEVLTYSQSDAQRDKSGRPSGRFSAERPERSVSTLKIQRTEQGDSAVYLCASSPPDRYSSSGNTIYFGEGSWLTVV.

This rearrangement joins TRBV19 to TRBJ2-5; 8 bases map to TRBD1. Germline trimming cut 1 base from V and 5 bases from J; bases unmatched to any gene: 6. In germline, CDR1 is LNHDA, CDR2 SQIVND (reference sequence). This CDR3 has 15 residues. CDR3 amino acids: CASSIARGRLETQYF. The CDR3 DNA reads TGTGCCAGTAGTATAGCCAGGGGGCGGCTGGAGACCCAGTACTTC.

V usage is TRBV6-5 and J usage is TRBJ1-2; no clear D. Germline V CDR1 and CDR2: MNHEY, SVGAGI. The V end was cut by 4 bases, the J end by 2 bases, with 11 bases between. The CDR3 has 14 residues. The CDR3 here is CASSFERLNYGYTF. The CDR3, as DNA: TGTGCCAGCAGTTTCGAGCGCTTAAACTATGGCTACACCTTC.

The chain has TRBV4-1 and TRBJ2-3; the D is unclear. CDR3 size: 14 residues. V was pared by 1 base and J by 2 bases, with 7 bases between. Germline V gene sequence: CDR1 MGHRA, CDR2 YSYEKL. CDR3 sequence (DNA): TGCGCCAGCAGCCAAGCCCGAGTCACAGATACGCAGTATTTT. Protein product: CASSQARVTDTQYF.

The rearrangement uses TRBV5-5 and TRBJ2-3; 7 nucleotides line up with TRBD2. With 0 bases clipped from V and 8 bases from J, the junction kept 3 bases outside the gene matches. The CDR3 extends over 13 amino acids. Germline assignment: CDR1 SGHKS and CDR2 YYEKEE (reference sequence). The CDR3 coding sequence is TGTGCCAGCAGCTTGGAATGGGGGGGTACGCAGTATTTT. Its translation is CASSLEWGGTQYF.

J is TRBJ2-7 and V is TRBV6-5, with 7 bases aligning to TRBD2. J was trimmed by 5 bases and V by 0 bases; bases with no gene match: 7. The CDR3 extends over 15 amino acids. CDR1 and CDR2 from the germline V gene are MNHEY and SVGAGI. CDR3 nucleotide sequence: TGTGCCAGCAGTTACTCGGGCGGGAGTTTCGACGAGCAGTACTTC. Encoded protein: CASSYSGGSFDEQYF.

The chain links TRBV11-2 to TRBJ1-5; D is ambiguous. The germline CDR1 and CDR2 sequences are SGHAT and FQNNGV. CDR3 size: 13 residues. V was cut by 0 bases and J by 4 bases, with 4 bases left in between. The CDR3 is CASSLEQNQPQHF. For the CDR3, the DNA is TGTGCCAGCAGCTTAGAACAGAATCAGCCCCAGCATTTT.

The V gene is TRBV5-5, the J gene TRBJ2-2; no reliable D call. The CDR3 is 12 amino acids. Per the germline V gene, CDR1 is SGHKS and CDR2 is YYEKEE (reference sequence). V lost 5 bases, J lost 4 bases, and 6 bases lay in between. The CDR3 is CASRYSTGELFF. As DNA, the CDR3 is TGTGCCAGCAGATATAGCACCGGGGAGCTGTTTTTT.

The genes are TRBV5-6 and TRBJ2-7, with 7 nucleotides matching TRBD2. CDR1 SGHDT and CDR2 YYEEEE come from the germline V gene. The V gene end was trimmed by 4 bases and the J gene end by 5 bases; junction bases not matched to a gene: 6. The CDR3 spans 13 residues. The CDR3 region has the DNA TGTGCCAGCAGCGGACTAGGGCTCGACGAGCAGTACTTC. The encoded protein is CASSGLGLDEQYF. The full variable domain, in which reference TRBV5-6 and TRBJ2-7 provide the parts outside the CDR3, is DAGVTQSPTHLIKTRGQQVTLRCSPKSGHDTVSWYQQALGQGPQFIFQYYEEEERQRGNFPDRFSGHQFPNYSSELNVNALLLGDSALYLCASSGLGLDEQYFGPGTRLTVT.

V is TRBV6-4 and J is TRBJ2-1; D is possibly TRBD2 (6 bases). V was clipped by 0 bases and J by 3 bases, with 12 bases between them. Per germline, CDR1 MRHNA and CDR2 SNTAGT. The CDR3 sequence is 16 residues long. CDR3 DNA sequence: TGTGCCAGCAGTGACTCGCCGGGAGCTGGCTACAATGAGCAGTTCTTC. Amino acid sequence: CASSDSPGAGYNEQFF.

The chain joins TRBV5-1 to TRBJ2-7, with D unresolved. This CDR3 spans 13 amino acids. V was shortened by 0 bases and J by 4 bases, with 8 bases between the two germline ends. From germline, CDR1 is SGHRS and CDR2 YFSETQ. CDR3 sequence: CASSLVSSYEQYF. In nucleotides, the CDR3 is TGCGCCAGCAGCTTGGTTTCGAGTTACGAGCAGTACTTC.

This rearrangement joins TRBV7-9 to TRBJ2-6, with D perhaps matching TRBD2 (5 bases). CDR1 is SEHNR, CDR2 FQNEAQ, per germline (reference sequence). The germline V and J ends were trimmed by 5 bases and 6 bases, with 17 bases remaining between them. The CDR3 extends over 16 amino acids. DNA for the CDR3: TGTGCCAGCAGCCGCGACGGGATCCCACCGGCCAACGTCCTGACTTTC. Translation: CASSRDGIPPANVLTF. Full variable domain (rest looked up from reference TRBV7-9 and TRBJ2-6): DTGVSQNPRHKITKRGQNVTFRCDPISEHNRLYWYRQTLGQGPEFLTYFQNEAQLEKSRLLSDRFSAERPKGSFSTLEIQRTEQGDSAMYLCASSRDGIPPANVLTFGAGSRLTVL.

The V gene is TRBV4-2, the J gene TRBJ1-4; 11 nucleotides align to TRBD1. V was pared by 0 bases and J by 8 bases, with 5 bases of the junction left unmatched. The CDR3 totals 16 residues. Germline loops: CDR1 LGHNA, CDR2 YNFKEQ. The CDR3 sequence: CASSQDTGTGGEKLFF. Here the CDR3 DNA reads TGTGCCAGCAGCCAAGATACCGGGACAGGGGGGGAAAAACTGTTTTTT.

The chain is built from TRBV10-3 and TRBJ2-1; 9 bases line up with TRBD2. CDR1 ENHRY and CDR2 SYGVKD come from the germline V gene. J was trimmed by 5 bases and V by 4 bases; bases with no gene match: 9. The CDR3 length is 16 residues. The CDR3 is CAISGLAASSDNEQFF. CDR3 nucleotides: TGTGCCATCAGTGGACTAGCGGCCTCTTCAGACAATGAGCAGTTCTTC.

This clone appeared a few times. This sequence joins TRBV18 and TRBJ2-1; possibly TRBD1 for D (6 bases). The CDR3 loop spans 16 amino acids. Germline assignment: CDR1 KGHSH and CDR2 LQKENI. Trimming cost V 6 bases and J 3 bases, with 18 bases left between them. The CDR3: CASSEQQGVLYNEQFF. CDR3 DNA sequence: TGTGCCAGCTCCGAACAACAGGGTGTTCTCTACAATGAGCAGTTCTTC.

The chain uses TRBV5-1 and TRBJ2-3; TRBD1 matches at 11 bases. The CDR3 totals 15 residues. With V trimmed by 5 bases and J by 4 bases, 6 bases remained unmatched. Germline V gene data show CDR1 as SGHRS and CDR2 as YFSETQ. The CDR3 is CASSQRTGGADTQYF. DNA of the CDR3: TGCGCCAGCAGTCAACGGACAGGGGGCGCAGATACGCAGTATTTT.

Worth noting for this clone: A read error may produce the germline difference seen at one junction end. The chain recombines TRBV15 with TRBJ2-7; D is tentatively TRBD1 or TRBD2 (5 bases each). The CDR3 is 12 amino acids. Germline CDR1 and CDR2: LNHNV and YYDKDF (reference sequence). This CDR3 is CATSEGYTRGSF. The CDR3 nucleotides read TGTGCCACCAGCGAGGGCTACACAAGGGGTAGCTTC.

The V call is TRBV25-1, the J call TRBJ2-7; D might be TRBD1 (5 bases). This CDR3 region has 13 residues. Per the germline V gene, CDR1 is MGHDK and CDR2 is SYGVNS. The V end was cut by 9 bases, the J end by 4 bases, with 16 bases between. Here the CDR3 reads CARGLGFGYEQYF. CDR3 DNA sequence: TGTGCCAGGGGGCTCGGTTTCGGGTACGAGCAGTACTTC.

The chain combines TRBV4-2 with TRBJ1-1, with 10 positions matching TRBD1. The V and J ends lost 3 bases and 4 bases, in that order; junction bases with no gene match: 2. CDR3 length: 14 residues. CDR1 and CDR2 (germline): LGHNA, YNFKEQ. CDR3 region: CASSQRTGGTEAFF. Written as DNA, the CDR3 is TGTGCCAGCAGCCAGCGGACAGGGGGCACTGAAGCTTTCTTT.

The chain has TRBV7-8 and TRBJ1-1; 9 nucleotides agree with TRBD1. Germline V lookup: CDR1 SGHVS, CDR2 FQNEAQ. The CDR3 sequence is 16 residues long. V shed 3 bases and J 5 bases; nucleotides not matched to a gene: 10. The DNA for the CDR3 is TGTGCCAGCAGCTTCCCAGGGGACAGGGTAAAGACTGAAGCTTTCTTT. Protein sequence: CASSFPGDRVKTEAFF.

The genes are TRBV19 and TRBJ2-7, with D perhaps matching TRBD2 (6 bases). The V end was cut by 2 bases, the J end by 3 bases, with 11 bases between. The CDR3 loop spans 14 amino acids. Germline V gene sequence: CDR1 LNHDA, CDR2 SQIVND (reference sequence). The CDR3 DNA reads TGTGCCAGTAGTATACAGCAGGGAGGCTACGAGCAGTACTTC. Translated: CASSIQQGGYEQYF. Looking up the rest from reference TRBV19 and TRBJ2-7 gives the full variable domain: DGGITQSPKYLFRKEGQNVTLSCEQNLNHDAMYWYRQDPGQGLRLIYYSQIVNDFQKGDIAEGYSVSREKKESFPLTVTSAQKNPTAFYLCASSIQQGGYEQYFGPGTRLTVT.

The chain has TRBV19 and TRBJ1-1; TRBD1 might be the D (5 bases). The CDR3 sequence is 14 residues long. Trimming shortened V by 1 base and J by 7 bases, and 13 bases separated the two germline ends. Germline V gives CDR1 LNHDA, CDR2 SQIVND (reference sequence). The CDR3: CASSIGGREIEAFF. The CDR3 DNA follows: TGTGCCAGTAGTATAGGGGGCAGGGAGATTGAAGCTTTCTTT.

This chain links TRBV6-1 with TRBJ2-7, with a weak D call TRBD2 (7 bases). The V end was cut by 1 base, the J end by 1 base, with 11 bases between. The CDR3 is made up of 15 amino acids. Germline CDR1 reads MNHNS; CDR2 reads SASEGT. CDR3 residues: CASSEEAGHSYEQYF. CDR3 DNA: TGTGCCAGCAGTGAAGAAGCGGGACATTCCTACGAGCAGTACTTC.